One and the same sample provided the 3 T cell receptor beta chains below, sequenced in a study of blood T cell repertoires in COVID-19. TCRdb keeps only in-frame clones here, not all; method: immunoSEQ multiplex PCR. The sample lists fewer than 150,000 clones, approximately 80% occurring once. The specimen was peripheral blood. The origin of the receptors is a human donor in a cohort sampled during active COVID-19.

The rearrangement joins TRBV7-8 to TRBJ1-5, with a tentative D call TRBD1 (5 bases). The CDR3 length is 16 residues. V gave up 0 bases and J gave up 2 bases, with 11 bases separating them. CDR1 and CDR2 from the germline V gene are SGHVS and FQNEAQ. For the CDR3, the DNA is TGTGCCAGCAGCTTAGCGGTCGGGGGAGGCAATCAGCCCCAGCATTTT. Translating it yields CASSLAVGGGNQPQHF.

This rearrangement joins TRBV2 to TRBJ2-3; the match to TRBD1 covers 7 bases. This CDR3 region has 16 residues. In germline, CDR1 is SNHLY, CDR2 FYNNEI. Trimming at V came to 8 bases and at J to 6 bases, leaving 17 bases not matched to a gene. CDR3 amino acids: CASLGRGQEVRDTQYF. CDR3 sequence (DNA): TGTGCCAGCCTAGGAAGAGGACAGGAGGTCAGGGATACGCAGTATTTT.

The count of this clone is one. The chain recombines TRBV11-2 with TRBJ2-1; 9 bases line up with TRBD2. This CDR3 is built from 15 residues. J was trimmed by 3 bases and V by 5 bases; bases with no gene match: 5. Germline V gene data show CDR1 as SGHAT and CDR2 as FQNNGV. CDR3 region: CASSPQTSGYNEQFF. The CDR3 DNA sequence: TGTGCCAGCAGCCCACAGACTAGCGGCTACAATGAGCAGTTCTTC.